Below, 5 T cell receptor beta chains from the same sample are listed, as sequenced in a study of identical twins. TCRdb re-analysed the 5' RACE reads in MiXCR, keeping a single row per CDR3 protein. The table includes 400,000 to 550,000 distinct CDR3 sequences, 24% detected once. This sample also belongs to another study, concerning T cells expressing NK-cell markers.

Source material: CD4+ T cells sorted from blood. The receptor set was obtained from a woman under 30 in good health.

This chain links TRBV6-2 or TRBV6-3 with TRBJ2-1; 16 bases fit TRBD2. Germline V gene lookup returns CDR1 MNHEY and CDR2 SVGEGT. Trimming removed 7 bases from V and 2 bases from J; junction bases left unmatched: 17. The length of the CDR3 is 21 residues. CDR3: CASTQRGLAGGPERTYNEQFF. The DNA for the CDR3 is TGTGCCAGCACCCAACGGGGACTAGCGGGAGGGCCGGAAAGGACCTACAATGAGCAGTTCTTC.

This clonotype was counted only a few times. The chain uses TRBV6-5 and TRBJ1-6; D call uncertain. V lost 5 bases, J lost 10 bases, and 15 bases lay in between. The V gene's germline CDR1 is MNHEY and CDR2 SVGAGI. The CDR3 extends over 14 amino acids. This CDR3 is CASSQLESRSPLHF. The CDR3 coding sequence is TGTGCCAGCAGTCAACTTGAGTCGCGATCACCCCTCCACTTT.

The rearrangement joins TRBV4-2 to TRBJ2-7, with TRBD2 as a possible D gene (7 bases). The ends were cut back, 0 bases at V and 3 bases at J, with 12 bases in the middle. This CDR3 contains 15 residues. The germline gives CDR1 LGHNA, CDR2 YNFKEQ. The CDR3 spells CASSQDTGGNYEQYF. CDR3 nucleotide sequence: TGTGCCAGCAGCCAAGATACGGGGGGCAACTACGAGCAGTACTTC.

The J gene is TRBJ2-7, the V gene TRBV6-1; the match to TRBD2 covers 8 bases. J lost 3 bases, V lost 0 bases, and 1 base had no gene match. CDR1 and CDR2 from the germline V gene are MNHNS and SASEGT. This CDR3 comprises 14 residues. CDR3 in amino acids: CASSEAGLVYEQYF. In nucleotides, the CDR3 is TGTGCCAGCAGTGAAGCGGGACTAGTCTACGAGCAGTACTTC.

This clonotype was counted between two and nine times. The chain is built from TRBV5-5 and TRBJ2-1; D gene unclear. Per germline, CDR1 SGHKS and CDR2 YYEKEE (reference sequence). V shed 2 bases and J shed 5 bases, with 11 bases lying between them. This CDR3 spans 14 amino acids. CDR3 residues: CASSFSWGNNEQFF. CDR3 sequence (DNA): TGTGCCAGCAGCTTCTCGTGGGGTAACAATGAGCAGTTCTTC.